The next 6 T cell receptor beta chains were all read from a single sample in a study of T-cell reconstitution after alpha-beta-depleted transplantation in children. Construction of the TCRbeta library involved unique molecular identifiers. TCRdb ran MiXCR on the PCR reads and lists one entry per CDR3 protein. Found here are 500,000 or so distinct CDR3 sequences, approximately 29% of them singletons; the top ten hold around 2.4%. The material was PBMCs from the stem cell graft donor, obtained from the stem cell graft. These receptors were obtained from a human donor who donated a stem cell graft to a child with aplastic anemia.

This clonotype was observed a handful of times. The J gene is TRBJ1-6, the V gene TRBV7-2; D might be TRBD1 (6 bases). V was pared by 1 base and J by 9 bases, with 13 bases between. Germline CDR1 and CDR2: SGHTA and FQGNSA. The CDR3 sequence is 15 residues long. The CDR3 DNA follows: TGTGCCAGCAGCTTAGGTCCGGGGGCAGGTTCACCCCTCCACTTT. Translating gives CASSLGPGAGSPLHF. The full variable domain, completed using reference TRBV7-2 and TRBJ1-6, is GAGVSQSPSNKVTEKGKDVELRCDPISGHTALYWYRQSLGQGLEFLIYFQGNSAPDKSGLPSDRFSAERTGGSVSTLTIQRTQQEDSAVYLCASSLGPGAGSPLHFGNGTRLTVT.

V is TRBV14 and J is TRBJ2-1, with D uncertain. Germline CDR1 reads SGHDN; CDR2 reads FVKESK. Trimming stripped 7 bases from V and 4 bases from J, with 11 bases between. CDR3 size: 13 residues. The DNA of the CDR3 is TGTGCCAGCACGACACAGAGTTACAATGAGCAGTTCTTC. Translating gives CASTTQSYNEQFF. Drawing the rest from reference TRBV14 and TRBJ2-1, the complete variable domain is EAGVTQFPSHSVIEKGQTVTLRCDPISGHDNLYWYRRVMGKEIKFLLHFVKESKQDESGMPNNRFLAERTGGTYSTLKVQPAELEDSGVYFCASTTQSYNEQFFGPGTRLTVL.

The rearrangement joins TRBV6-2 or TRBV6-3 to TRBJ1-6; TRBD1 matches 7 bases. The CDR3 is made up of 21 amino acids. The germline V gene encodes CDR1 MNHEY and CDR2 SVGEGT. The V segment lost 1 base and the J segment 11 bases; nucleotides outside the gene matches: 26. The CDR3 sequence: CASSYYARDSNPNLQFAPLHF. The CDR3 DNA follows: TGTGCCAGCAGTTACTACGCCCGGGACAGTAATCCTAACCTTCAATTCGCACCCCTCCACTTT.

This clonotype occurred a few times. The chain employs TRBV20-1 and TRBJ1-1; perhaps TRBD1 as D (6 bases). The CDR3 sequence is 14 residues long. V lost 1 base to trimming and J lost 5 bases, with 14 bases between them. Per the germline V gene, CDR1 is DFQATT and CDR2 is SNEGSKA (reference sequence). The CDR3, as DNA: TGCAGTGCTAGAGCTAAGGGGGGTTGGACTGAAGCTTTCTTT. The encoded protein is CSARAKGGWTEAFF.

V gene TRBV5-1 combines with J gene TRBJ2-3; tentative D call: TRBD2 (6 bases). V lost 4 bases and J lost 0, with 21 bases in between. Germline CDR1 SGHRS, CDR2 YFSETQ. CDR3 size: 18 residues. The CDR3 is CASSPHLGRELSTDTQYF. The DNA for the CDR3 is TGCGCCAGCAGCCCACATCTCGGGAGAGAATTAAGCACAGATACGCAGTATTTT.

The chain has TRBV29-1 and TRBJ1-1; 7 nucleotides line up with TRBD1. CDR1 SQVTM and CDR2 ANQGSEA come from the germline V gene. This CDR3 comprises 12 residues. With V trimmed by 6 bases and J by 11 bases, 12 bases remained unmatched. The CDR3 nucleotides are TGCAGCGTCTTAAACAGGGGAGGTCGGGCTTTCTTT. Its translation is CSVLNRGGRAFF.